Each of the 18 T cell receptor beta chains below was sequenced from the same sample in a study of PD-L1 blockade in urothelial cancer. Documented time point: pretreatment peripheral blood. Clones were read by immunoSEQ multiplex PCR, and TCRdb kept only the in-frame ones, dropping some. The data contain 130,000 or so clones, roughly 80% of them singletons. The sequenced sample was PBMCs, obtained around atezolizumab (anti-PD-L1) treatment. The source is a man over 45 with urothelial cancer.

The J gene is TRBJ2-6, the V gene TRBV4-1, with D possibly being TRBD2 (5 bases). The CDR3 runs 17 residues. CDR1 and CDR2 from the germline V gene are MGHRA and YSYEKL. V lost 2 bases and J lost 0, with 11 bases in between. DNA of the CDR3: TGCGCCAGCAGCCAATTTTGGGAGAGCTCTGGGGCCAACGTCCTGACTTTC. Translating gives CASSQFWESSGANVLTF.

This clone came up once. The chain couples TRBV27 to TRBJ2-3; TRBD2 matches 8 bases. Germline V gives CDR1 MNHEY, CDR2 SMNVEV (reference sequence). The CDR3 covers 15 residues. Trimming at V came to 3 bases and at J to 1 base, leaving 3 bases not matched to a gene. The CDR3 loop reads CASSFGAGGTDTQYF. DNA of the CDR3: TGTGCCAGCAGTTTCGGAGCGGGAGGCACAGATACGCAGTATTTT.

The chain uses TRBV4-1 and TRBJ2-3, with TRBD2 matching over 9 bases. Germline V gene data show CDR1 as MGHRA and CDR2 as YSYEKL. Losses at the gene ends were 3 bases for V and 5 bases for J; bases not matched to a gene: 6. CDR3 size: 15 residues. CDR3 protein: CASSHGAGGEDTQYF. Written as DNA, the CDR3 is TGCGCCAGCAGCCACGGAGCGGGAGGCGAAGATACGCAGTATTTT.

The CDR3 sequence: CASSIGLADFYEQYF. The CDR3 DNA is TGTGCCAGTAGTATAGGACTAGCGGACTTCTACGAGCAGTACTTC. The V gene is TRBV19, the J gene TRBJ2-7; 9 bases align to TRBD2. V lost 1 base and J lost 3; bases outside the gene matches: 4. This CDR3 spans 15 amino acids. Germline loops: CDR1 LNHDA, CDR2 SQIVND (reference sequence).

This sequence joins TRBV15 and TRBJ1-1; D unresolved. The CDR3 has 13 amino acids. CDR1 is LNHNV and CDR2 is YYDKDF in the germline V gene (reference sequence). Trimming removed 3 bases at V and 3 bases at J, with 8 bases between. DNA of the CDR3: TGTGCCACCAGCAGCCAGTTGGACACTGAAGCTTTCTTT. Protein product: CATSSQLDTEAFF.

The chain combines TRBV5-1 with TRBJ1-2; 10 nucleotides match TRBD1. With 2 bases clipped from V and 8 bases from J, the junction kept 9 bases outside the gene matches. The germline V gene has CDR1 SGHRS and CDR2 YFSETQ. The CDR3 loop spans 15 amino acids. CDR3 in DNA: TGCGCCAGCAGCTTCAAGACAGGGGGCGCGGGGGGCTACACCTTC. This codes for CASSFKTGGAGGYTF.

The genes are TRBV28 and TRBJ1-2, with D maybe TRBD1 (6 bases). The germline gives CDR1 MDHEN, CDR2 SYDVKM. V dropped 4 bases and J dropped 8 bases, with 23 bases sitting between them. The CDR3 spans 16 residues. CDR3 nucleotide sequence: TGTGCCAGCAGTTCGCATGGGGTTGGACAGTTGGGAGGCTACACCTTC. Protein sequence: CASSSHGVGQLGGYTF.

The chain combines TRBV18 with TRBJ2-3; 13 nucleotides align to TRBD2. The V and J ends lost 3 bases and 2 bases, in that order; junction bases with no gene match: 5. The germline V gene encodes CDR1 KGHSH and CDR2 LQKENI. The CDR3 sequence is 17 residues long. The CDR3 region has the DNA TGTGCCAGCTCACCTGGACTAGCGGGAGTTATCACAGATACGCAGTATTTT. This encodes CASSPGLAGVITDTQYF.

This chain uses TRBV27 with TRBJ2-7; TRBD2 matches 16 bases. Germline lookup yields CDR1 MNHEY and CDR2 SMNVEV (reference sequence). Germline trimming cut 2 bases from V and 4 bases from J; bases unmatched to any gene: 5. The CDR3 consists of 17 residues. The CDR3 coding sequence is TGTGCCAGCAGTTTAACGGGACTAGCGGGAGGGCCTTACGAGCAGTACTTC. It translates to CASSLTGLAGGPYEQYF.

V is TRBV18 and J is TRBJ1-5, with D tentatively TRBD1 (6 bases). Germline CDR1 KGHSH, CDR2 LQKENI. V lost 3 bases and J lost 0, with 9 bases in between. The CDR3 contains 15 residues. The CDR3 protein is CASSPRGNSNQPQHF. CDR3 bases: TGTGCCAGCTCACCCAGGGGTAATAGCAATCAGCCCCAGCATTTT.

The chain recombines TRBV19 with TRBJ1-5, with a weak D call TRBD1 (6 bases). The V end was cut by 5 bases, the J end by 4 bases, with 15 bases between. Germline V CDR1 and CDR2: LNHDA, SQIVND (reference sequence). This CDR3 contains 15 residues. The CDR3, as DNA: TGTGCCAGTAGTCCCCAGGACAGAGTAAATCAGCCCCAGCATTTT. Amino acid sequence: CASSPQDRVNQPQHF.

This chain links TRBV30 with TRBJ1-2; possible D gene TRBD1, 5 bases. CDR1 and CDR2 from the germline V gene are GTSNPN and SVGIG (reference sequence). Trimming took 0 bases from V and 7 from J, leaving 18 bases between them. The length of the CDR3 is 15 residues. CDR3 loop: CAWSVTSDGGGGYTF. The CDR3 region has the DNA TGTGCCTGGAGTGTAACTTCAGACGGGGGAGGTGGCTACACCTTC.

Ten or more counts support this clone. This specimen includes other DNA sequences encoding the same CDR3. This sequence joins TRBV5-1 and TRBJ2-7, with TRBD2 matching 8 bases. The germline CDR1 and CDR2 sequences are SGHRS and YFSETQ. Trimming removed 0 bases from V and 3 bases from J; junction bases left unmatched: 2. The CDR3 runs to 14 residues. CDR3 DNA: TGCGCCAGCAGCTTGGGAGCGGGAGTCTACGAGCAGTACTTC. It encodes CASSLGAGVYEQYF.

This chain joins TRBV6-1 and TRBJ1-1; TRBD1 might be the D (6 bases). The CDR3 contains 12 residues. Trimming pared 6 bases from V and 7 bases from J, leaving 12 bases between. In germline, CDR1 is MNHNS, CDR2 SASEGT. The CDR3 protein is CASSWTEIEAFF. DNA for the CDR3: TGTGCCAGCAGCTGGACAGAGATTGAAGCTTTCTTT.

The V and J genes are TRBV6-5 and TRBJ2-7; 16 nucleotides match TRBD2. V was pared by 4 bases and J by 7 bases, with 7 bases of the junction left unmatched. CDR1 and CDR2 from the germline V gene are MNHEY and SVGAGI. The CDR3 runs 16 residues. In DNA form, the CDR3 reads TGTGCCAGCAGTTTGGGACTAGCGGGAGGGCCGGGTGAGCAGTACTTC. This translates into CASSLGLAGGPGEQYF.

In DNA form, the CDR3 reads TGTGCCAGTAGTTCTAGCGGGAACAAAGATACGCAGTATTTT. Protein: CASSSSGNKDTQYF. The chain carries TRBV19 and TRBJ2-3, with 9 bases that match TRBD2. Germline CDR1 and CDR2: LNHDA and SQIVND (reference sequence). With V trimmed by 5 bases and J by 5 bases, 5 bases remained unmatched. This CDR3 region has 14 residues.

V is TRBV9 and J is TRBJ2-1; 9 bases agree with TRBD1. This CDR3 is built from 16 residues. CDR1 is SGDLS, CDR2 YYNGEE, per germline. Trimming took 4 bases from V and 4 from J; bases not matched to a gene: 9. The CDR3 sequence: CASSKDRGQLYNEQFF. The DNA for the CDR3 is TGTGCCAGCAGCAAGGACAGGGGCCAACTTTACAATGAGCAGTTCTTC.

This rearrangement joins TRBV5-6 to TRBJ1-4; D gene unclear. Trimming stripped 4 bases from V and 4 bases from J, with 11 bases between. CDR1 SGHDT and CDR2 YYEEEE come from the germline V gene. The length of the CDR3 is 14 residues. In DNA, the CDR3 is TGTGCCAGCAGCGGATGGAGAGATAATGAAAAACTGTTTTTT. Encoded protein: CASSGWRDNEKLFF.